A single sample gave rise to the 17 T cell receptor beta chains below, sequenced in a study of regulatory T cells in long-lasting Graves disease (dated by TCRdb to the early 2020s). In the paper's terms, the time point label means: newly diagnosed GD, antithyroid drugs for less than 3 months. For both TCR sequencing and RNA sequencing, RNA was extracted from PBMCs in TRIzol. Library preparation was by multiplex PCR. Sequencing relied on an Illumina HiSeq 4000. TCR beta libraries were built with iRepertoire HTBI primers and Arm-PCR amplification of CDR3 regions. TCRdb reprocessing: public reads trimmed at Q25 with fastp, clones called with MiXCR, in-frame beta chains kept. Rows are combined by CDR3 protein, so each entry shows the most common genes and DNA. The sample table lists under 500,000 distinct CDR3 sequences, about a sixth of them with a count of one. Together, the top ten hold around a tenth of the sample.

These data were also filed under a second study, of T cells in Graves' hyperthyroidism and ophthalmopathy.

The sequenced sample was peripheral blood mononuclear cells (PBMCs), obtained at new diagnosis, from a patient treated with antithyroid drugs. These receptors were taken from a woman aged 30 to 39 with Graves disease. Donor details come from another sample of the same person, matched by shared clones.

The chain joins TRBV7-9 to TRBJ1-3, with D unclear. Germline CDR1 and CDR2: SEHNR and FQNEAQ (reference sequence). The CDR3 sequence is 15 residues long. V gave up 2 bases and J gave up 2 bases, with 10 bases separating them. The CDR3, as DNA: TGTGCCAGCAGCTTAATTCCGACCACTGGAAACACCATATATTTT. It encodes CASSLIPTTGNTIYF.

This clonotype occurred many times. CDR3 DNA: TGCGCCAGCAGCTTATCCAGGGGAGGCACTGAAGCTTTCTTT. This sequence encodes CASSLSRGGTEAFF. This chain joins TRBV5-1 and TRBJ1-1; tentative D call: TRBD1 (6 bases). Trimming took off 2 bases at V and 4 bases at J, with 12 bases between the two ends. The germline V gene encodes CDR1 SGHRS and CDR2 YFSETQ. The CDR3 totals 14 residues.

This clonotype has ten or more counts. CDR3 sequence reads: CSARGQTSGSYEQYF. The CDR3 coding sequence is TGCAGTGCTAGAGGCCAGACTAGCGGCTCCTACGAGCAGTACTTC. The chain combines TRBV20-1 with TRBJ2-7; TRBD2 matches at 9 bases. CDR1 and CDR2 from the germline V gene are DFQATT and SNEGSKA (reference sequence). The CDR3 spans 15 residues. V lost 1 base and J lost 0; bases outside the gene matches: 4.

This clonotype showed up just a few times. At one of its ends the junction is not consistent with the germline gene, which may arise from a read error. This chain uses TRBV6-1 with TRBJ1-2, with D perhaps matching TRBD1 (6 bases). Germline V gene sequence: CDR1 MNHNS, CDR2 SASEGT. The CDR3 consists of 16 residues. CDR3: CACSDGIDTGIYGYTF. The CDR3 DNA is TGTGCCTGCAGTGACGGGATCGATACAGGGATCTATGGCTACACCTTC.

This clonotype was seen at least ten times. The V call is TRBV28, the J call TRBJ2-2; D remains unclear. The CDR3 covers 12 residues. V shed 6 bases and J shed 5 bases, with 7 bases lying between them. The germline V gene encodes CDR1 MDHEN and CDR2 SYDVKM. CDR3 coding DNA: TGTGCCAGCAGGAAGGGTACCGGGGAGCTGTTTTTT. Translating gives CASRKGTGELFF.

There are many counts of this clonotype. V and J are TRBV18 and TRBJ1-4; 9 bases align to TRBD1. Unmatched junction bases numbered 6, after V lost 3 bases and J lost 13 bases. Per germline, CDR1 KGHSH and CDR2 LQKENI. The CDR3 is 13 amino acids. The CDR3 nucleotides read TGTGCCAGCTCACCCACAGGGGGCGGACGACTGTTTTTT. It specifies CASSPTGGGRLFF.

This clonotype was counted many times. The chain links TRBV5-6 to TRBJ1-1, with a weak D call TRBD1 (5 bases). The V end was cut by 2 bases, the J end by 4 bases, with 15 bases between. Germline V gives CDR1 SGHDT, CDR2 YYEEEE. CDR3 length equals 15 residues. The CDR3 region has the DNA TGTGCCAGCAGCTTTACGGCGGGTAGGGGCACTGAAGCTTTCTTT. This sequence encodes CASSFTAGRGTEAFF.

In its sample, this clonotype was seen many times. This rearrangement joins TRBV5-5 to TRBJ1-1, with unresolved D. The CDR3 runs 14 residues. The V gene lost 0 bases and the J gene lost 7 bases, with 13 bases spanning the gap. Germline loops: CDR1 SGHKS, CDR2 YYEKEE (reference sequence). Here the CDR3 reads CASSLEDFPYEAFF. Here the CDR3 DNA reads TGTGCCAGCAGCTTGGAGGATTTTCCCTATGAAGCTTTCTTT. Together with reference TRBV5-5 and TRBJ1-1, the CDR3 gives the full variable domain: DAGVTQSPTHLIKTRGQQVTLRCSPISGHKSVSWYQQVLGQGPQFIFQYYEKEERGRGNFPDRFSARQFPNYSSELNVNALLLGDSALYLCASSLEDFPYEAFFGQGTRLTVV.

As concerns this clonotype: Since a much larger clone is just one base distant, this may be a read error. The CDR3 does not close with the conserved phenylalanine or tryptophan, likely indicating a read error. This chain joins TRBV12-3 or TRBV12-4 and TRBJ2-1, with 9 bases identical to TRBD2. With V trimmed by 4 bases and J by 8 bases, 6 bases remained unmatched. The CDR3 is 14 residues long. This chain's CDR3 is CASSWVRGGDEQFL. The CDR3 DNA reads as TGTGCCAGCAGTTGGGTGCGGGGGGGGGATGAGCAGTTCCTC.

This clonotype was recorded at least ten times. The chain recombines TRBV20-1 with TRBJ2-3, with D perhaps given as TRBD1 or TRBD2 (5 bases each). The CDR3 is 14 amino acids. V lost 6 bases and J lost 0, with 13 bases in between. Germline V gives CDR1 DFQATT, CDR2 SNEGSKA (reference sequence). DNA for the CDR3: TGCAGTGCCCAGGGATGGGGGAGCACAGATACGCAGTATTTT. Translating gives CSAQGWGSTDTQYF.

Many counts were recorded for this clonotype. The CDR3 region is CASSTPGGPRGSDTQYF. The DNA for the CDR3 is TGTGCCAGTAGTACCCCGGGGGGACCGCGGGGGTCAGATACGCAGTATTTT. The chain joins TRBV19 to TRBJ2-3; 7 positions agree with TRBD2. Germline assignment: CDR1 LNHDA and CDR2 SQIVND (reference sequence). The CDR3 contains 17 residues. V lost 4 bases, J lost 4 bases, and 14 bases stayed unmatched.

This clonotype was detected a few times. The chain joins TRBV27 to TRBJ2-7, with D unresolved. This CDR3 is built from 15 residues. Germline V gene sequence: CDR1 MNHEY, CDR2 SMNVEV (reference sequence). The V end lost 2 bases, the J end lost 1 base, and 12 bases lay between the germline ends. CDR3 in DNA: TGTGCCAGCAGTTTAGGTGCCAGGATTTCCTACGAGCAGTACTTC. Protein sequence: CASSLGARISYEQYF.

This chain connects TRBV19 to TRBJ2-1; TRBD2 agrees at 16 bases. The CDR3 runs 18 residues. V shed 11 bases and J 2 bases; nucleotides not matched to a gene: 12. The germline V gene has CDR1 LNHDA and CDR2 SQIVND (reference sequence). CDR3 loop: CASSPGTSGRGPYNEQFF. CDR3 sequence (DNA): TGTGCCTCCTCCCCCGGGACTAGCGGGAGGGGCCCCTACAATGAGCAGTTCTTC.

Notes on this clonotype: This may stem from a read error, because a much larger clone lies one nucleotide away. The V gene is TRBV7-8, the J gene TRBJ2-4; 14 bases map to TRBD2. CDR3 length: 15 amino acids. Trimming took 3 bases from V and 13 from J; bases not matched to a gene: 8. Per the germline V gene, CDR1 is SGHVS and CDR2 is FQNEAQ. The CDR3 reads CASSFGTSGSVEQYF. In DNA, the CDR3 is TGTGCCAGCAGCTTTGGGACTAGCGGGAGTGTTGAGCAGTACTTC.

At least ten counts were recorded for this clonotype. CDR3: CASSPLRQVAKNIQYF. The CDR3 DNA is TGTGCCAGCTCACCACTCAGACAAGTAGCCAAAAACATTCAGTACTTC. The chain has TRBV18 and TRBJ2-4; D is ambiguous. Per germline, CDR1 KGHSH and CDR2 LQKENI. CDR3 length: 16 residues. V shed 1 base and J shed 0 bases, with 10 bases lying between them.

This clonotype was detected ten times or more. DNA for the CDR3: TGTGCCAGCAGTCCCTCTAGCGGGGGCTACGAGCAGTACTTC. Translation: CASSPSSGGYEQYF. The rearrangement links TRBV7-2 to TRBJ2-7, with 10 bases that match TRBD2. Germline V gives CDR1 SGHTA, CDR2 FQGNSA. The junction had 5 bases not matched to a gene; V was cut back by 6 bases and J by 3 bases. This CDR3 has 14 amino acids.

A remark on this clonotype: A much larger clone lies one base from this, so it may be a read error. CDR3 sequence: CSAYSGTTGEQYF. In DNA, the CDR3 is TGCAGTGCTTATTCCGGGACTACCGGTGAGCAGTACTTC. J is TRBJ2-4 and V is TRBV20-1, with TRBD2 identical over 7 bases. Germline-derived CDR1 and CDR2 are DFQATT and SNEGSKA (reference sequence). V was pared by 5 bases and J by 13 bases, with 14 bases of the junction left unmatched. This CDR3 is built from 13 residues.